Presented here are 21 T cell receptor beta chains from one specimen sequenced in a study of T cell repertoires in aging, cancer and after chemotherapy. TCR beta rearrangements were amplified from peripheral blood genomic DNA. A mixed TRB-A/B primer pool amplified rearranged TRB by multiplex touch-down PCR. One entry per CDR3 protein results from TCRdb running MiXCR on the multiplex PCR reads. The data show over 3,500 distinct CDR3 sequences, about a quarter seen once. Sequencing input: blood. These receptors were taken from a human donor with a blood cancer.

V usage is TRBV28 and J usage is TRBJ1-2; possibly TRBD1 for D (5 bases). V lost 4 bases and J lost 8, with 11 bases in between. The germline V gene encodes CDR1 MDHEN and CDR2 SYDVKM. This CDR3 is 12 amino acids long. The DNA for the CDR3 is TGTGCCAGCAGTTCTCAGGGTCGGGGCTACACCTTC. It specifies CASSSQGRGYTF.

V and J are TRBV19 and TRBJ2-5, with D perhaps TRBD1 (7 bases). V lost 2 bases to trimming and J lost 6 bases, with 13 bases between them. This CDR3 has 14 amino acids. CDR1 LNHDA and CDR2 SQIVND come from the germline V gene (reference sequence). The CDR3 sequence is CASSINRGGKTQYF. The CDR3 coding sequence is TGTGCCAGTAGTATAAACAGGGGAGGCAAGACCCAGTACTTC.

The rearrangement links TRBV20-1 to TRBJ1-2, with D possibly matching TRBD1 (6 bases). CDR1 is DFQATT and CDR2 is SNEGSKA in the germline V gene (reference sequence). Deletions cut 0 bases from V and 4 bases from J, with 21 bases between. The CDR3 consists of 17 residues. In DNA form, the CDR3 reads TGCAGTGCTAGAGATCTGGGGGCACCCACAAGGGTCTATGGCTACACCTTC. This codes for CSARDLGAPTRVYGYTF.

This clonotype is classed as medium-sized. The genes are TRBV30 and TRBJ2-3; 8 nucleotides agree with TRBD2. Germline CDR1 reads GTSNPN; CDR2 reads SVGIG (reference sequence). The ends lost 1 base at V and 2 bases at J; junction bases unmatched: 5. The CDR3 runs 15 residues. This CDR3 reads CAWSGLAGVTDTQYF. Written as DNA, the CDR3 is TGTGCCTGGAGTGGGCTAGCGGGCGTCACAGATACGCAGTATTTT. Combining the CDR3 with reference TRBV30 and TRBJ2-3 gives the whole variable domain SQTIHQWPATLVQPVGSPLSLECTVEGTSNPNLYWYRQAAGRGLQLLFYSVGIGQISSEVPQNLSASRPQDRQFILSSKKLLLSDSGFYLCAWSGLAGVTDTQYFGPGTRLTVL.

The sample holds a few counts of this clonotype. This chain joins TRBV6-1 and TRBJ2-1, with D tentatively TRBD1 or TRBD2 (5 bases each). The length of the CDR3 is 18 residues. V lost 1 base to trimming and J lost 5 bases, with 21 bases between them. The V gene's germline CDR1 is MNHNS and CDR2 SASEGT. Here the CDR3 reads CASSEVSHLGRGDNEQFF. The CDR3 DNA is TGTGCCAGCAGTGAAGTCAGTCATTTGGGGAGAGGGGACAATGAGCAGTTCTTC.

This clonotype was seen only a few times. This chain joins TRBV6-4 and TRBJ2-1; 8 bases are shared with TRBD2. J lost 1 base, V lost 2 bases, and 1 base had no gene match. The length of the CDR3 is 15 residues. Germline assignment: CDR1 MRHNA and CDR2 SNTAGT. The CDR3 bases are TGTGCCAGCAGTGACGCGGGAGGATCCTACAATGAGCAGTTCTTC. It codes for CASSDAGGSYNEQFF.

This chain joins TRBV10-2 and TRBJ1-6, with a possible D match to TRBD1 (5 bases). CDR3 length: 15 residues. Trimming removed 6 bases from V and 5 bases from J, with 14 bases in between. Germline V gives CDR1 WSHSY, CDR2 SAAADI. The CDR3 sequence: CASSQGGRNNSPLHF. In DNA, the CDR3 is TGCGCCAGCAGCCAGGGTGGGAGGAATAATTCACCCCTCCACTTT.

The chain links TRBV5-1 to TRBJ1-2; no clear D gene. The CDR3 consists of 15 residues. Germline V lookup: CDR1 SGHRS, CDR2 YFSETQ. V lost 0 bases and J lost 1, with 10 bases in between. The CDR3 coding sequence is TGCGCCAGCAGCTTGGTGGCAGGAGTTAACTATGGCTACACCTTC. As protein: CASSLVAGVNYGYTF.

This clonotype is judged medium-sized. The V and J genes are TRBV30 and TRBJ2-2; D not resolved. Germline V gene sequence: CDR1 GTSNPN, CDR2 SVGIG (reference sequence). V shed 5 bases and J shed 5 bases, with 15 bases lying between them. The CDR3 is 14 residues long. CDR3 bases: TGTGCCTGGGGAAACCCCCTCGGGACCGGGGAGCTGTTTTTT. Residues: CAWGNPLGTGELFF.

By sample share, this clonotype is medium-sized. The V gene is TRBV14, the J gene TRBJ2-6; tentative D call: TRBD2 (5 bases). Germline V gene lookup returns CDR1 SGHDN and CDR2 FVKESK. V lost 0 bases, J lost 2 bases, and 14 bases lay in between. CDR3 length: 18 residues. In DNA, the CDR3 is TGTGCCAGCAGCCAAGATCAATCTTGGCGGGCTGGGGCCAACGTCCTGACTTTC. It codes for CASSQDQSWRAGANVLTF.

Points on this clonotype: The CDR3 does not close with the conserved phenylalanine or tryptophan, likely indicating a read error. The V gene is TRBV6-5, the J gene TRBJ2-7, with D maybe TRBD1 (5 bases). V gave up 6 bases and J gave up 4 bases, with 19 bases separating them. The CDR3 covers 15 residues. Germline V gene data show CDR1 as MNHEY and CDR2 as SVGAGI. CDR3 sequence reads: CASSSQGSWGYEQYL. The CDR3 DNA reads TGTGCCAGCAGCTCCCAGGGTAGTTGGGGTTACGAGCAGTACTTA.

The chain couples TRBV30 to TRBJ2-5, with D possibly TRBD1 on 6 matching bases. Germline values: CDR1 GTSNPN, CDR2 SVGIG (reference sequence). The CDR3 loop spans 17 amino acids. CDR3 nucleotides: TGTGCGAAAGAATTGGATCCTACCGGACAGCCTCAAGAGACCCAGTACTTC. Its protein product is CAKELDPTGQPQETQYF.

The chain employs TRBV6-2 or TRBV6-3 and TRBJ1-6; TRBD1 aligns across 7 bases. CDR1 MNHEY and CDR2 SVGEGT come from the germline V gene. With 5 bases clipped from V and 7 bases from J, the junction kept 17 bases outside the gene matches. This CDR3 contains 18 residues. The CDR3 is CASSPQQYRGILNSPLHF. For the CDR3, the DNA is TGTGCCAGCAGTCCTCAACAATACAGGGGCATTTTGAATTCACCCCTCCACTTT.

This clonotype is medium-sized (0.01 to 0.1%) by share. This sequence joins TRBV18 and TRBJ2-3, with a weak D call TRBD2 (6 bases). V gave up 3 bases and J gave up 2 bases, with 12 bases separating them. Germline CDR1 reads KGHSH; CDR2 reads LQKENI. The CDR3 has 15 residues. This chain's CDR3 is CASSPGLLLTDTQYF. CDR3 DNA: TGTGCCAGCTCACCGGGACTTCTTCTCACAGATACGCAGTATTTT. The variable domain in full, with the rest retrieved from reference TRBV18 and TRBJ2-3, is NAGVMQNPRHLVRRRGQEARLRCSPMKGHSHVYWYRQLPEEGLKFMVYLQKENIIDESGMPKERFSAEFPKEGPSILRIQQVVRGDSAAYFCASSPGLLLTDTQYFGPGTRLTVL.

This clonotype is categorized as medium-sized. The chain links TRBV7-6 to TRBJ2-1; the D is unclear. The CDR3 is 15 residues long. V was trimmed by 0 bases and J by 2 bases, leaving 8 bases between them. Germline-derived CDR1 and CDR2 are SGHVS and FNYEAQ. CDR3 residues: CASSLAGRTYNEQFF. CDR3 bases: TGTGCCAGCAGCTTAGCGGGAAGAACCTACAATGAGCAGTTCTTC.

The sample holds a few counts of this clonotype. In nucleotides, the CDR3 is TGTGCCAGCAGTTTAGGGGGGGCCGGGGAGCTGTTTTTT. Translated, it gives CASSLGGAGELFF. The chain recombines TRBV12-3 or TRBV12-4 with TRBJ2-2; maybe TRBD2 (6 bases). With 1 base removed from V and 6 bases from J, the gap between germline ends came to 6 bases. The CDR3 extends over 13 amino acids.

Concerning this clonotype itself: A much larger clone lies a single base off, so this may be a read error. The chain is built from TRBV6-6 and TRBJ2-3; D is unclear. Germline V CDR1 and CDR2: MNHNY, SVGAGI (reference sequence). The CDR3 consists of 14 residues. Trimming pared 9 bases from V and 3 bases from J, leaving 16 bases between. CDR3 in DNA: TGTGCCAGAAGCCCTACCTTCCTTACAGATACGCAGTATTTT. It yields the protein CARSPTFLTDTQYF.

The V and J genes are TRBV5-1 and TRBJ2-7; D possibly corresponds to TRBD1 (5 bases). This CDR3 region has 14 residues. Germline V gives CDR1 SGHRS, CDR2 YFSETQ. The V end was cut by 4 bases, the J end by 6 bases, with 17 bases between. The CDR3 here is CASSQELGRVEQYF. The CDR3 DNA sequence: TGCGCCAGCAGCCAAGAACTTGGCAGGGTCGAGCAGTACTTC. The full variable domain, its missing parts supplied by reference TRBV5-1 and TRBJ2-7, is KAGVTQTPRYLIKTRGQQVTLSCSPISGHRSVSWYQQTPGQGLQFLFEYFSETQRNKGNFPGRFSGRQFSNSRSEMNVSTLELGDSALYLCASSQELGRVEQYFGPGTRLTVT.

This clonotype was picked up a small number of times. CDR3 in amino acids: CASDKVDRGYQPQHF. The CDR3 DNA sequence: TGTGCCAGCGATAAGGTTGACAGGGGGTACCAGCCCCAGCATTTT. The chain uses TRBV6-6 and TRBJ1-5; TRBD1 matches 9 bases. Germline V gene sequence: CDR1 MNHNY, CDR2 SVGAGI (reference sequence). This CDR3 is built from 15 residues. Losses at the gene ends were 8 bases for V and 7 bases for J; bases not matched to a gene: 12.

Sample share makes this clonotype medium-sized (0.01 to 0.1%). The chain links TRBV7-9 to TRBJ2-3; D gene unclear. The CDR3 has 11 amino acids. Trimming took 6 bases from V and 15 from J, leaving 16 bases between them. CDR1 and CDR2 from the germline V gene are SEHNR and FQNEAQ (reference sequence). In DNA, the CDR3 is TGTGCCAGCAGTGACCGGGTCCTCCCCTATTTT. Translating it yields CASSDRVLPYF.

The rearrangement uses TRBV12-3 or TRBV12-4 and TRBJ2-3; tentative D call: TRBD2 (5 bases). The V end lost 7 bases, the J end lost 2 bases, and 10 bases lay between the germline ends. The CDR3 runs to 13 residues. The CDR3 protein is CASMTTTTDTQYF. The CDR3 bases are TGTGCCAGCATGACTACAACCACAGATACGCAGTATTTT.